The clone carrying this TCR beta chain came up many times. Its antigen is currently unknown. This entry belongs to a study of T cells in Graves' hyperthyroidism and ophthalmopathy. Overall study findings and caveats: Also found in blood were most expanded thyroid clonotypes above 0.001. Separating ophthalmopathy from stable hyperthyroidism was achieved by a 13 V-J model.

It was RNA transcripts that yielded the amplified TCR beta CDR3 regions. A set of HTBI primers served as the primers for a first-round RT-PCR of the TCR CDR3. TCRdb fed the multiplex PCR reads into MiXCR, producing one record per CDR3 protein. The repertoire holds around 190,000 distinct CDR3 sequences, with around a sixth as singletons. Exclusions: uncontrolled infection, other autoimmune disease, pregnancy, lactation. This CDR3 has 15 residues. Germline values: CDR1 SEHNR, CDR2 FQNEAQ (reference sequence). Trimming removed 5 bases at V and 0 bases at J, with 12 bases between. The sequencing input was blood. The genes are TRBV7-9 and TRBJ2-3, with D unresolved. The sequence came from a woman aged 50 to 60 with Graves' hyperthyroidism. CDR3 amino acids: CASSPPFSSTDTQYF. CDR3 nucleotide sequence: TGTGCCAGCAGCCCCCCGTTTAGTAGCACAGATACGCAGTATTTT.